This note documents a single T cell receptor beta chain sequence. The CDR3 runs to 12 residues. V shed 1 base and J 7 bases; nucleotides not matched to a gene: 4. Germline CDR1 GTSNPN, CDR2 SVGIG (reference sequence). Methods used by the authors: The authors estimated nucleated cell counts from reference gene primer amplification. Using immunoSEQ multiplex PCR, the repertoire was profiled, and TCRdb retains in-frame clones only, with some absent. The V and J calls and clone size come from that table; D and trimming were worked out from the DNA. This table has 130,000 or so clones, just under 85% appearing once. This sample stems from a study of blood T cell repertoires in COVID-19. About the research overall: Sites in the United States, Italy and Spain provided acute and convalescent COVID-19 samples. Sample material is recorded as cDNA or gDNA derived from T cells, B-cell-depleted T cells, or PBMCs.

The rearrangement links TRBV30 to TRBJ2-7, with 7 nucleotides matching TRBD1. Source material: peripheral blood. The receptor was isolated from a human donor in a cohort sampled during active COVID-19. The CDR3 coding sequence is TGTGCCTGGAGTGCCCAGGGGGAAGAGCAGTACTTC. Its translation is CAWSAQGEEQYF.